These T cell receptor beta chains were read from a single sample in a study of CD8 T cells in ankylosing spondylitis. TCRdb reanalysed the 5' RACE reads using MiXCR and keeps one entry per CDR3 protein. The sample lists 84,000 or so distinct CDR3 sequences; about 27% were seen once. Sequenced: blood, either unsorted or a sorted T cell fraction (not recorded which). These receptors were obtained from a male donor with ankylosing spondylitis or in good health (not recorded which). The CDR3 runs from the conserved cysteine through the conserved F or W. Each record gives: D gene, J gene, clone size, V gene, CDR3 DNA, CDR3 protein. The D gene is left open where the match is weak. Clone size is given for some rows only: seen once, a few or many times, or a class if the clone is expanded.

NA	TRBJ2-5	few	TRBV28	TGTGCCAGCAGTTTATCGTACCAAGAGACCCAGTACTTC	CASSLSYQETQYF
NA	TRBJ1-1	few	TRBV12-3/TRBV12-4	TGTGCCAGCAATAGGGGGGGTAGGGACACTGAAGCTTTCTTT	CASNRGGRDTEAFF
TRBD2	TRBJ2-3	many	TRBV5-1	TGCGCCAGCAGCTTGGAGTTAGCGGGGGACACAGATACGCAGTATTTT	CASSLELAGDTDTQYF
TRBD1	TRBJ1-1	NA	TRBV7-3	TGTGCCAGCAGCGTGACAGGGGGCACTGAAGCTTTCTTT	CASSVTGGTEAFF
NA	TRBJ2-1	many	TRBV5-1	TGCGCCAGCAGCCCGCAGGGAGCCTACTACAATGAGCAGTTCTTC	CASSPQGAYYNEQFF
NA	TRBJ2-3	NA	TRBV4-1	TGCGCCAGCAGCCAAGTGGAGTGGGGCACGCAGTATTTT	CASSQVEWGTQYF
TRBD1	TRBJ2-2	few	TRBV7-3	TGTGCCAGCAGCCAGACAGGGGATGCCGGGGAGCTGTTTTTT	CASSQTGDAGELFF
NA	TRBJ2-7	few	TRBV29-1	TGCAGCGTAGCCGGGGGACAGAGCTCCTACGAGCAGTACTTC	CSVAGGQSSYEQYF
TRBD2	TRBJ2-3	few	TRBV20-1	TGCAGTGCTAGGGCGCCACTAGCGGGATGGGCGGGAGATACGCAGTATTTT	CSARAPLAGWAGDTQYF
TRBD1	TRBJ2-5	NA	TRBV7-9	TGTGCCAGCAGCTTGACAGGGACGGAGACCCAGTACTTC	CASSLTGTETQYF
TRBD2	TRBJ2-3	few	TRBV9	TGTGCCAGCAGCGTAGCTTCTAGCGGAAGCACAGATACGCAGTATTTT	CASSVASSGSTDTQYF
NA	TRBJ1-6	NA	TRBV20-1	TGCAGTGCTCGGCAATTCACAGGGCTTTTCGATTCACCCCTCCACTTT	CSARQFTGLFDSPLHF
NA	TRBJ2-7	few	TRBV28	TGTGCCAGCAACGGACACCGCTCCTACGAGCAGTACTTC	CASNGHRSYEQYF
NA	TRBJ2-3	many	TRBV7-9	TGTGCCAGCAGCTTACGCGCAGGGAACACAGATACGCAGTATTTT	CASSLRAGNTDTQYF
NA	TRBJ2-1	NA	TRBV7-8	TGTGCCAGCAGCATAGCAGAGGGAGCCTACAATGAGCAGTTCTTC	CASSIAEGAYNEQFF
NA	TRBJ2-3	NA	TRBV29-1	TGCAGCGTTGAAGACCCTGACAGGGGAGGGAGAACAGATACGCAGTATTTT	CSVEDPDRGGRTDTQYF
TRBD2	TRBJ2-1	few	TRBV7-6	TGTGCCAGCAGCCCCGGGGGGGACGAGCAGTTCTTC	CASSPGGDEQFF
TRBD1	TRBJ1-3	few	TRBV4-1	TGCGCCAGCAGCAAGAACACAGGGGCTGGAAACACCATATATTTT	CASSKNTGAGNTIYF
NA	TRBJ1-1	many	TRBV5-1	TGCGCCAGCAGCTTGTGGAGAAACACTGAAGCTTTCTTT	CASSLWRNTEAFF
TRBD2	TRBJ2-2	NA	TRBV10-3	TGTGCCATCAGTCGGACTAGCGGCCCGACGAACACCGGGGAGCTGTTTTTT	CAISRTSGPTNTGELFF
NA	TRBJ2-5	NA	TRBV10-3	TGTGCCATCAGTGAGCCGCAAGAGACCCAGTACTTC	CAISEPQETQYF
NA	TRBJ2-3	once	TRBV10-3	TGTGCCATCAGTGATAAGGGCGGGTACACAGATACGCAGTATTTT	CAISDKGGYTDTQYF
NA	TRBJ1-5	many	TRBV12-3/TRBV12-4	TGTGCCAGCAGCCTCCAGCGCGATCAGCCCCAGCATTTT	CASSLQRDQPQHF
NA	TRBJ1-4	NA	TRBV11-2	TGTGCCAGCAGCTTTCTGGAGGGGGGGGGTGAAAAACTGTTTTTT	CASSFLEGGGEKLFF
NA	TRBJ1-2	few	TRBV24-1	TGTGCCACCACAGAACAGAAAGGAACCCAAGTCTATGGCTACACCTTC	CATTEQKGTQVYGYTF
NA	TRBJ1-2	few	TRBV20-1	TGTGGTGGGTTTGCCTATGGCTACACCTTC	CGGFAYGYTF
NA	TRBJ1-4	few	TRBV5-1	TGCGCCAGCAGCTACTCGACGGGGACGGTGGAACTGTTTTTT	CASSYSTGTVELFF
NA	TRBJ2-3	NA	TRBV7-8	TGTGCCAGCAGCTTACGGGACTCTATCGGGAGTGCAGATACGCAGTATTTT	CASSLRDSIGSADTQYF
NA	TRBJ1-1	NA	TRBV5-5	TGTGCCAGCAGCCCCCCAGGGGACACTGAAGCTTTCTTT	CASSPPGDTEAFF
NA	TRBJ1-1	few	TRBV5-1	TGCGCCAGCAGCTTGGTTACCACTGAAGCTTTCTTT	CASSLVTTEAFF
NA	TRBJ2-7	NA	TRBV10-1	TGCGCCAGCAGTTCCTCACGCGGGTCGTCCTACGAGAAGTACTTC	CASSSSRGSSYEKYF
NA	TRBJ2-5	few	TRBV5-8	TGTGCCAGCAGCTTGGAAGGGCTAACAGGTGGTAGGTTCCAGTACTTC	CASSLEGLTGGRFQYF
TRBD2	TRBJ2-2	NA	TRBV5-1	TGCGCCAGCAGCTCGTCGACTAGCGGGTTCACCGGGGAGCTGTTTTTT	CASSSSTSGFTGELFF
NA	TRBJ2-1	many	TRBV20-1	TGCAGTGCCCGGGAATACAATGAGCAGTTCTTC	CSAREYNEQFF
NA	TRBJ1-3	NA	TRBV5-6	TGTGCCAGCAGCTCTAGACAGGAGTCGTGGAACACCATATATTTT	CASSSRQESWNTIYF
NA	TRBJ1-5	NA	TRBV3-1	TGTGCCAGCAGCCAAGACACAGTCTATCAGCCCCAGCATTTT	CASSQDTVYQPQHF